Presented here are 26 T cell receptor beta chains from one specimen sequenced in a study of control samples from healthy donors and cancer patients. Sequenced by immunoSEQ multiplex PCR; TCRdb stores in-frame clones only, minus some. The sample contains over 100,000 clones, roughly 90% of which appear only once. The sample taken for sequencing was blood. These receptors came from a man younger than 35 in good health.

The chain has TRBV10-1 and TRBJ1-4; TRBD1 matches at 10 bases. Per germline, CDR1 WNHNN and CDR2 SYGVQD (reference sequence). The CDR3 has 14 residues. Trimming took 3 bases from V and 7 from J; bases not matched to a gene: 2. CDR3 bases: TGCGCCAGCAGTGACCGGGACAGGGGTGAAAAACTGTTTTTT. Its protein product is CASSDRDRGEKLFF.

The chain carries TRBV16 and TRBJ2-7, with 8 bases fitting TRBD1. CDR1 KGHSY and CDR2 FQNENV come from the germline V gene. The CDR3 loop spans 17 amino acids. With 2 bases clipped from V and 7 bases from J, the junction kept 16 bases outside the gene matches. For the CDR3, the DNA is TGTGCCAGCAGCCAACCCACGTGGGACAGGCTGTCGAGGGAGCAGTACTTC. Amino acids: CASSQPTWDRLSREQYF. Complete variable domain (other parts from reference TRBV16 and TRBJ2-7): GEEVAQTPKHLVRGEGQKAKLYCAPIKGHSYVFWYQQVLKNEFKFLISFQNENVFDETGMPKERFSAKCLPNSPCSLEIQATKLEDSAVYFCASSQPTWDRLSREQYFGPGTRLTVT.

V is TRBV5-5 and J is TRBJ2-2; possibly TRBD1 for D (6 bases). The CDR3 is 13 amino acids. Germline lookup yields CDR1 SGHKS and CDR2 YYEKEE (reference sequence). V was pared by 3 bases and J by 4 bases, with 7 bases between. CDR3 bases: TGTGCCAGCAGCTACAGGGTCACCGGGGAGCTGTTTTTT. It translates to CASSYRVTGELFF.

The chain has TRBV6-6 and TRBJ2-1; D is unclear. There are 11 residues in the CDR3. Trimming took 6 bases from V and 5 from J, leaving 5 bases between them. Germline CDR1 reads MNHNY; CDR2 reads SVGAGI (reference sequence). CDR3 amino acids: CASSLDNEQFF. The CDR3 DNA reads as TGTGCCAGCAGCCTAGACAATGAGCAGTTCTTC.

This sequence joins TRBV19 and TRBJ2-7; D not certain. V lost 3 bases, J lost 2 bases, and 11 bases lay in between. Germline V CDR1 and CDR2: LNHDA, SQIVND (reference sequence). CDR3 length: 14 amino acids. The CDR3 sequence is CASSIGKWTYEQYF. The CDR3, as DNA: TGTGCCAGTAGTATCGGCAAATGGACCTACGAGCAGTACTTC.

The chain couples TRBV7-9 to TRBJ2-3; 14 positions agree with TRBD2. Looked up from germline, CDR1 is SEHNR and CDR2 is FQNEAQ (reference sequence). The CDR3 contains 16 residues. Losses at the gene ends were 4 bases for V and 6 bases for J; bases not matched to a gene: 6. CDR3 amino acids: CASSSRLAGGPDTQYF. CDR3 nucleotides: TGTGCCAGCAGCTCCCGACTAGCGGGGGGGCCGGATACGCAGTATTTT.

V and J are TRBV5-1 and TRBJ1-1; 7 positions match TRBD1. V was pared by 8 bases and J by 0 bases, with 13 bases of the junction left unmatched. This CDR3 has 16 amino acids. Germline CDR1 reads SGHRS; CDR2 reads YFSETQ. CDR3 DNA sequence: TGCGCCAGTAAGCCGGCCTACAGGGGCATGAACACTGAAGCTTTCTTT. This gives the protein CASKPAYRGMNTEAFF.

The chain has TRBV9 and TRBJ2-1; TRBD1 matches 9 bases. Trimming took 3 bases from V and 5 from J; bases not matched to a gene: 9. This CDR3 contains 16 residues. Germline loops: CDR1 SGDLS, CDR2 YYNGEE. This CDR3 reads CASSATHRGPDNEQFF. The CDR3 region has the DNA TGTGCCAGCAGCGCTACCCACAGGGGGCCAGACAATGAGCAGTTCTTC.

The J gene is TRBJ2-3, the V gene TRBV9; D not resolved. V lost 0 bases and J 1 base, leaving 3 bases between the germline ends. CDR1 is SGDLS and CDR2 is YYNGEE in the germline V gene. The CDR3 sequence is 13 residues long. For the CDR3, the DNA is TGTGCCAGCAGCGTAGATGGCACAGATACGCAGTATTTT. Amino acid sequence: CASSVDGTDTQYF.

The chain couples TRBV10-3 to TRBJ1-2; D call uncertain. The V and J ends lost 2 bases and 2 bases respectively, with 6 bases between them. The CDR3 runs 13 residues. Germline V gene data show CDR1 as ENHRY and CDR2 as SYGVKD. The CDR3 DNA sequence: TGTGCCATCAGTGAGGCAGAAAACTATGGCTACACCTTC. Its protein product is CAISEAENYGYTF.

The chain recombines TRBV30 with TRBJ1-4; 8 bases are shared with TRBD1. The CDR3 covers 15 residues. The V segment lost 1 base and the J segment 2 bases; nucleotides outside the gene matches: 3. Germline values: CDR1 GTSNPN, CDR2 SVGIG (reference sequence). CDR3 sequence: CAWSGGQGTNEKLFF. In DNA, the CDR3 is TGTGCCTGGAGTGGAGGACAGGGTACTAATGAAAAACTGTTTTTT.

About this clone: Other DNA sequences in this specimen translate into the identical CDR3. The rearrangement uses TRBV10-3 and TRBJ1-1; 8 nucleotides match TRBD1. The CDR3 totals 14 residues. V lost 9 bases, J lost 1 base, and 7 bases stayed unmatched. Germline V lookup: CDR1 ENHRY, CDR2 SYGVKD. CDR3 DNA: TGTGCCATTTCCGGACAGGGACGGAACACTGAAGCTTTCTTT. Amino acids: CAISGQGRNTEAFF.

This chain joins TRBV3-1 (or the pseudogene TRBV3-2) and TRBJ2-5; D possibly corresponds to TRBD2 (6 bases). This CDR3 is 12 amino acids long. Germline V CDR1 and CDR2: LGHDT, YNNKEL (reference sequence). Trimming took off 4 bases at V and 5 bases at J, with 8 bases between the two ends. The CDR3 sequence: CASSRGAETQYF. The CDR3 coding sequence is TGTGCCAGCAGCCGCGGGGCGGAGACCCAGTACTTC.

The CDR3 protein is CARTGTGDYEQYF. CDR3 DNA sequence: TGTGCCAGAACCGGGACAGGTGACTACGAGCAGTACTTC. The genes are TRBV19 and TRBJ2-7; TRBD1 matches at 8 bases. The CDR3 totals 13 residues. V shed 9 bases, J shed 3 bases, and the junction held 7 bases outside the gene matches. The germline CDR1 and CDR2 sequences are LNHDA and SQIVND (reference sequence).

In this sample, this clone turned up once. The V and J genes are TRBV21-1 and TRBJ1-6; TRBD1 is the table's D call and was not checked against the DNA. TRBV21-1 represents a pseudogene. This CDR3 spans 14 amino acids. The CDR3 coding sequence is TGTGCCAGCAGCATAGGACAGGGATTGCCACCCCTCCACTTT. Amino acid sequence: CASSIGQGLPPLHF.

The rearrangement joins TRBV29-1 to TRBJ1-2, with a possible D match to TRBD1 (6 bases). V lost 3 bases, J lost 8 bases, and 10 bases lay in between. The CDR3 has 11 residues. From germline, CDR1 is SQVTM and CDR2 ANQGSEA. CDR3 DNA sequence: TGCAGCGTTGAGGGGGCGTGGGGCTACACCTTC. It specifies CSVEGAWGYTF. Drawing the rest from reference TRBV29-1 and TRBJ1-2, the complete variable domain is SAVISQKPSRDICQRGTSLTIQCQVDSQVTMMFWYRQQPGQSLTLIATANQGSEATYESGFVIDKFPISRPNLTFSTLTVSNMSPEDSSIYLCSVEGAWGYTFGSGTRLTVV.

V gene TRBV19 combines with J gene TRBJ1-1; a weak D match, TRBD1 (5 bases). The length of the CDR3 is 15 residues. The V gene's germline CDR1 is LNHDA and CDR2 SQIVND (reference sequence). V lost 6 bases to trimming and J lost 0 bases, with 14 bases between them. CDR3 sequence (DNA): TGTGCCAGTAGCCCGACCCCGACAGTGAACACTGAAGCTTTCTTT. This encodes CASSPTPTVNTEAFF.

The chain employs TRBV19 and TRBJ2-7; D may be TRBD1 or TRBD2 (5 bases each). V was shortened by 6 bases and J by 2 bases, with 23 bases between the two germline ends. Germline assignment: CDR1 LNHDA and CDR2 SQIVND (reference sequence). The CDR3 length is 17 residues. DNA for the CDR3: TGTGCCAGTAGCCCATCGGGACCCACAGGAACCGCCTACGAGCAGTACTTC. The encoded protein is CASSPSGPTGTAYEQYF.

This chain connects TRBV7-9 to TRBJ1-1; D gene unclear. CDR1 is SEHNR, CDR2 FQNEAQ, per germline (reference sequence). The ends were cut back, 1 base at V and 7 bases at J, with 7 bases in the middle. The CDR3 runs 12 residues. This CDR3 reads CASSLDYSEAFF. The CDR3 DNA follows: TGTGCCAGCAGCTTAGACTACAGTGAAGCTTTCTTT.

This CDR3 reads CASSLLGGRDTQYF. The CDR3 DNA follows: TGCGCCAGCAGCCTTCTGGGGGGCCGAGATACGCAGTATTTT. V gene TRBV4-1 combines with J gene TRBJ2-3; either TRBD1 or TRBD2 may fit D (6 bases each). V shed 4 bases and J shed 5 bases, with 13 bases lying between them. Germline V gene lookup returns CDR1 MGHRA and CDR2 YSYEKL. This CDR3 contains 14 residues.

V usage is TRBV6-5 and J usage is TRBJ2-2; D possibly corresponds to TRBD1 (5 bases). V was trimmed by 6 bases and J by 2 bases, leaving 7 bases between them. This CDR3 has 13 amino acids. Per germline, CDR1 MNHEY and CDR2 SVGAGI. CDR3: CASRGLNTGELFF. The CDR3 DNA reads as TGTGCCAGCAGGGGGCTAAACACCGGGGAGCTGTTTTTT.

The chain uses TRBV4-1 and TRBJ1-2; TRBD1 might be the D (5 bases). The germline V gene encodes CDR1 MGHRA and CDR2 YSYEKL. Deletions cut 6 bases from V and 5 bases from J, with 22 bases between. The CDR3 extends over 16 amino acids. CDR3 sequence (DNA): TGCGCCAGCAGTCACCGGGATATACTTGCAGGGTATGGCTACACCTTC. It codes for CASSHRDILAGYGYTF.

This chain connects TRBV6-5 to TRBJ1-2; D is undetermined. Trimming left V 6 bases short and J 6 bases short, with 17 bases between. The CDR3 consists of 14 residues. CDR1 MNHEY and CDR2 SVGAGI come from the germline V gene. The CDR3 spells CASSPWAEMNGYTF. Written as DNA, the CDR3 is TGTGCCAGCAGCCCCTGGGCTGAAATGAATGGCTACACCTTC.

The genes are TRBV9 and TRBJ2-5; 8 bases map to TRBD2. The trim removed 4 bases at V and 0 bases at J, leaving 8 bases unmatched. The CDR3 is made up of 16 amino acids. Germline-derived CDR1 and CDR2 are SGDLS and YYNGEE. The CDR3 DNA reads TGTGCCAGCAGCCCCGGGGATAGCGGGGACCAAGAGACCCAGTACTTC. Residues: CASSPGDSGDQETQYF.

V usage is TRBV29-1 and J usage is TRBJ1-2, with 7 bases lining up with TRBD1. V trimming: 2 bases; J trimming: 3 bases; junction bases outside the gene matches: 9. This CDR3 spans 15 amino acids. Per the germline V gene, CDR1 is SQVTM and CDR2 is ANQGSEA. The CDR3 loop reads CSVERQGGKDYGYTF. The CDR3 bases are TGCAGCGTTGAACGTCAGGGGGGCAAGGACTATGGCTACACCTTC.

This rearrangement joins TRBV27 to TRBJ1-4; 10 bases agree with TRBD1. V lost 5 bases and J lost 3; bases outside the gene matches: 12. The CDR3 contains 18 residues. Germline-derived CDR1 and CDR2 are MNHEY and SMNVEV (reference sequence). The CDR3 sequence: CASSPSRDRGWANEKLFF. The CDR3 DNA is TGTGCCAGCAGTCCGTCCCGGGACAGGGGTTGGGCTAATGAAAAACTGTTTTTT.